Each of the 5 T cell receptor beta chains below was sequenced from the same sample in a study of regulatory T cells in long-lasting Graves disease. Researchers made TCR beta libraries by using iRepertoire HTBI primers and running Arm-PCR on CDR3 regions. TCRdb itself ran the multiplex PCR reads through MiXCR, one entry per CDR3 protein. Of roughly 700,000 distinct CDR3 sequences in the sample, around 32% are singletons; the top ten hold 35% to 55%. Regarding time point: persistent/refractory GD, antithyroid drugs over 5 years with positive TRAb. RNA extracted from PBMCs served as the sequencing template. Specimen: peripheral blood mononuclear cells (PBMCs), collected when the disease was refractory, from a patient treated with antithyroid drugs. The receptors derive from a female donor with Graves disease.

This clonotype was counted a few times. The chain employs TRBV27 and TRBJ1-6; no reliable D call. The CDR3 has 13 residues. Trimming removed 5 bases from V and 10 bases from J, with 12 bases in between. Germline V gene sequence: CDR1 MNHEY, CDR2 SMNVEV (reference sequence). The CDR3 reads CASSNPGNSPLHF. DNA of the CDR3: TGTGCCAGCAGTAACCCGGGGAACTCACCCCTCCACTTT.

This clonotype has a count of ten or more. Here the CDR3 DNA reads TGTGCCAGCAGTGAGCACGCGGGTCCGAGCTCCTACGAGCAGTACTTC. Translation gives CASSEHAGPSSYEQYF. The rearrangement links TRBV6-1 to TRBJ2-7, with a tentative D call TRBD2 (5 bases). This CDR3 region has 16 residues. CDR1 is MNHNS, CDR2 SASEGT, per germline. V was trimmed by 3 bases and J by 0 bases, leaving 15 bases between them.

The chain couples TRBV12-3 or TRBV12-4 to TRBJ1-2; D not certain. There are 11 residues in the CDR3. V was trimmed by 2 bases and J by 6 bases, leaving 4 bases between them. This CDR3 is CASSLTNGYTF. CDR3 coding DNA: TGTGCCAGCAGTTTAACGAATGGCTACACCTTC.

This clonotype was counted many times. The chain has TRBV5-1 and TRBJ1-2; D is possibly TRBD1 (6 bases). CDR1 is SGHRS, CDR2 YFSETQ, per germline. Trimming removed 4 bases at V and 4 bases at J, with 14 bases between. This CDR3 is 14 amino acids long. The CDR3 reads CASSGLGGTYGYTF. CDR3 DNA: TGCGCCAGCAGCGGCCTGGGGGGCACCTATGGCTACACCTTC.

The chain employs TRBV6-1 and TRBJ2-2; tentative D call: TRBD2 (6 bases). Between the trimmed V and J ends, which lost 3 bases and 3 bases, there was a span of 11 bases. Per germline, CDR1 MNHNS and CDR2 SASEGT. There are 15 residues in the CDR3. CDR3 amino acids: CASSDWTTYTGELFF. CDR3 nucleotide sequence: TGTGCCAGCAGTGACTGGACTACCTACACCGGGGAGCTGTTTTTT.